A single sample gave rise to the 6 T cell receptor beta chains below, sequenced in a study of blood T cell repertoires in COVID-19. Profiling relied on immunoSEQ multiplex PCR, and the TCRdb table lists in-frame clones only, not all of them. The sample includes approximately 300,000 clones, approximately 85% seen only once; the top ten take 3.5% to 4.5%. The sample consisted of PBMCs or T cells enriched from blood (not recorded which). These receptor sequences come from a woman in her 30s who had recovered from COVID-19.

The chain uses TRBV6-5 and TRBJ2-7; the D gene is possibly TRBD2 (5 bases). The germline CDR1 and CDR2 sequences are MNHEY and SVGAGI. There are 15 residues in the CDR3. V dropped 2 bases and J dropped 7 bases, with 18 bases sitting between them. CDR3 DNA: TGTGCCAGCAGTTACGAGCGGCCCCCTTCGTCGGAGCAGTACTTC. The encoded protein is CASSYERPPSSEQYF.

This sequence joins TRBV7-3 and TRBJ2-1; tentatively, D is TRBD2 (6 bases). The CDR3 is made up of 15 amino acids. V lost 1 base, J lost 6 bases, and 13 bases lay in between. Per the germline V gene, CDR1 is SGHTA and CDR2 is FQGTGA. The CDR3 region is CASSLSPGVGNEQFF. Written as DNA, the CDR3 is TGTGCCAGCAGCTTAAGCCCGGGAGTAGGCAATGAGCAGTTCTTC.

V gene TRBV6-5 combines with J gene TRBJ1-2, with D unresolved. The germline V and J ends were trimmed by 0 bases and 7 bases, with 12 bases remaining between them. From germline, CDR1 is MNHEY and CDR2 SVGAGI. The CDR3 totals 14 residues. The CDR3 DNA is TGTGCCAGCAGTTACTCTGACCCTCGAGGTGGCTACACCTTC. This gives the protein CASSYSDPRGGYTF.

The rearrangement joins TRBV15 to TRBJ2-2; a possible D gene is TRBD1 (5 bases). CDR1 is LNHNV and CDR2 is YYDKDF in the germline V gene (reference sequence). The CDR3 covers 13 residues. Trimming removed 2 bases from V and 6 bases from J, with 7 bases in between. In DNA form, the CDR3 reads TGTGCCACCAGCAGACAGGGTTCCGGGGAGCTGTTTTTT. Residues: CATSRQGSGELFF.

V usage is TRBV27 and J usage is TRBJ1-5, with 10 bases lining up with TRBD1. This CDR3 is built from 16 residues. Trimming at V came to 5 bases and at J to 1 base, leaving 5 bases not matched to a gene. The V gene's germline CDR1 is MNHEY and CDR2 SMNVEV (reference sequence). Here the CDR3 DNA reads TGTGCCAGCAGTGAGGGGGACAGGGGAAGCAATCAGCCCCAGCATTTT. Translating gives CASSEGDRGSNQPQHF.

The chain couples TRBV28 to TRBJ1-4; the match to TRBD1 covers 10 bases. Unmatched junction bases numbered 4, after V lost 1 base and J lost 5 bases. This CDR3 region has 16 residues. The germline gives CDR1 MDHEN, CDR2 SYDVKM. CDR3 nucleotides: TGTGCCAGCAGTTTATTCCGACAGGGGGCAAATGAAAAACTGTTTTTT. Translating it yields CASSLFRQGANEKLFF.